Listed below are T cell receptor beta chains from one sample, sequenced in a study of T cells after yellow fever vaccination. TCRdb fed the 5' RACE reads into MiXCR, producing one record per CDR3 protein. The sample lists 300,000 to 350,000 distinct CDR3 sequences, about 11% seen once, with 3% to 3.5% in the top ten. Sequenced here: CD4+ T cells sorted from PBMCs, sampled 45 days after the yellow fever booster vaccination. These receptors were obtained from a man aged 18 to 30 who received the YFV17D yellow fever vaccine. CDR3s include the opening cysteine and the closing phenylalanine or tryptophan. The D gene is left open where the match is weak. Rows may omit the clone size; those that give it use once, few, many or a size class.

NA | TRBJ1-1 | NA | TRBV5-4 | TGTGCCAGCAGACCTAAGGAGAGGGGGATGAACACTGAAGCTTTCTTT | CASRPKERGMNTEAFF
TRBD2 | TRBJ2-1 | few | TRBV4-3 | TGCGCCAGCAGTTATAGACGTAGCGGGGGGCTAGGTGAGCAGTTCTTC | CASSYRRSGGLGEQFF
NA | TRBJ2-3 | NA | TRBV2 | TGTGCCAGCAGCGCCCAGGGGAGCACAGATACGCAGTATTTT | CASSAQGSTDTQYF
NA | TRBJ2-5 | many | TRBV5-4 | TGTGCCAGCAGCTTGGGGGTGGGCGGAGAGACCCAGTACTTC | CASSLGVGGETQYF
NA | TRBJ2-5 | few | TRBV20-1 | TGCAGTGCTAGAATAGTCTGGCAAGAGACCCAGTACTTC | CSARIVWQETQYF
TRBD2 | TRBJ2-2 | many | TRBV27 | TGTGCCACGGGACTATGGCAGTTGAACACCGGGGAGCTGTTTTTT | CATGLWQLNTGELFF
NA | TRBJ2-5 | many | TRBV10-3 | TGTGCCATCAGTTCCCCCGCGGAAGAGACCCAGTACTTC | CAISSPAEETQYF
NA | TRBJ2-1 | many | TRBV11-2 | TGTGCCAGCAGCTTAGTACTAGCCCTGGTCGATGAGCAGTTCTTC | CASSLVLALVDEQFF
NA | TRBJ2-1 | NA | TRBV15 | TGTGCTACGTCCTGGGGGGATGCCTACAATGAGCAGTTCTTC | CATSWGDAYNEQFF
NA | TRBJ2-7 | NA | TRBV11-2 | TGTGCCAGCAGCGGTCGGCGGGGTGCCTCCTACGAGCAGTACTTC | CASSGRRGASYEQYF
NA | TRBJ2-5 | few | TRBV5-1 | TGCGCCAGCAGCTGGACGCCACAAGAGACCCAGTACTTC | CASSWTPQETQYF
NA | TRBJ1-1 | many | TRBV12-3/TRBV12-4 | TGTGCCAGCCAAGGACGCCTGAACACTGAAGCTTTCTTT | CASQGRLNTEAFF
NA | TRBJ1-6 | few | TRBV7-8 | TGTGCCAGCAGCTTAGCAGGGCTCCTCCACTTT | CASSLAGLLHF
NA | TRBJ1-5 | NA | TRBV20-1 | TGCAGTGCTGGAGGCTTGTCTCTCCCCAGGCCCCAGCATTTT | CSAGGLSLPRPQHF
TRBD2 | TRBJ2-1 | few | TRBV19 | TGTGCCAGTAGACTAGCGGGGGGGCCTGAGCAGTTCTTC | CASRLAGGPEQFF
TRBD1 | TRBJ1-4 | few | TRBV5-5 | TGTGCCAGCAGGCCCGGGACAGGGGAAAAACTGTTTTTT | CASRPGTGEKLFF
NA | TRBJ1-1 | NA | TRBV9 | TGTGCCAGCAGCGTAGTGGCAGGGACCACTGAAGCTTTCTTT | CASSVVAGTTEAFF
NA | TRBJ1-2 | NA | TRBV20-1 | TGCAGTGCTAGAGTGGAAGGGAGTAACTATGGCTACACCTTC | CSARVEGSNYGYTF
NA | TRBJ1-1 | NA | TRBV18 | TGTGCCAGCTCACCCCTTGACCTGGGCGCTGAAGCTTTCTTT | CASSPLDLGAEAFF
TRBD1 | TRBJ1-1 | NA | TRBV24-1 | TGTGCCACCAGCACGGGACAGGGGGAGACTGAAGCTTTCTTT | CATSTGQGETEAFF
NA | TRBJ2-6 | NA | TRBV7-9 | TGTGCCAGCAGCTTCAGAGGGGCTGGGGCCAACGTCCTGACTTTC | CASSFRGAGANVLTF
NA | TRBJ1-2 | NA | TRBV7-2 | TGTGCCAGCAGCCCACCCGGGGCCTACGAGGGCTACACCTTC | CASSPPGAYEGYTF
NA | TRBJ1-5 | NA | TRBV5-1 | TGCGCCAGCAGTTTGACGGGGCCGCGGCCCCAGCATTTT | CASSLTGPRPQHF
NA | TRBJ2-3 | NA | TRBV7-8 | TGTGCCAGCAGCTTCCCACTAGCCGCAGATACGCAGTATTTT | CASSFPLAADTQYF
TRBD2 | TRBJ2-1 | few | TRBV29-1 | TGCAGCGTCGCTAGACTAGCCTCCTACAATGAGCAGTTCTTC | CSVARLASYNEQFF
NA | TRBJ2-2 | NA | TRBV18 | TGTGCCAGCTCACCACCTTCTGCTGGGGACACCGGGGAGCTGTTTTTT | CASSPPSAGDTGELFF
TRBD1 | TRBJ1-5 | NA | TRBV14 | TGTGCCAGCAGCCAAGATATATACACCCCCGGGACAGGAGGCTATAGCAATCAGCCCCAGCATTTT | CASSQDIYTPGTGGYSNQPQHF
NA | TRBJ1-4 | NA | TRBV20-1 | TGCAGTGCTAGGCGGACTAATGAAAAACTGTTTTTT | CSARRTNEKLFF
NA | TRBJ2-7 | few | TRBV25-1 | TGTGCCAGTCTATCGGGAACCTACGAGCAGTACTTC | CASLSGTYEQYF
NA | TRBJ1-2 | NA | TRBV27 | TGTGCCAGCAGTTTTCTCCCAATCCTTATTACGGCCACCTTC | CASSFLPILITATF
TRBD1 | TRBJ2-3 | many | TRBV5-1 | TGCGCCAGCAAGGGGGACAGGGGTAGCACAGATACGCAGTATTTT | CASKGDRGSTDTQYF